The 28 T cell receptor beta chains listed next were all sequenced from one sample in a study of control samples from healthy donors and cancer patients. Clones were sequenced by immunoSEQ multiplex PCR, and TCRdb holds only the in-frame ones, with some missing. This sample has some 150,000 clones, with 93% found just once. Specimen: blood. The source is a man in his fifties in good health.

The rearrangement links TRBV24-1 to TRBJ2-1; 8 positions agree with TRBD2. The CDR3 has 16 amino acids. Germline V gives CDR1 KGHDR, CDR2 SFDVKD. Germline trimming cut 1 base from V and 5 bases from J; bases unmatched to any gene: 6. The CDR3 loop is CATSDFGGRSDNEQFF. The CDR3 DNA follows: TGTGCCACCAGTGATTTCGGCGGGAGGAGCGACAATGAGCAGTTCTTC.

J is TRBJ1-1 and V is TRBV6-5; D is ambiguous. Germline V gives CDR1 MNHEY, CDR2 SVGAGI. The CDR3 runs to 16 residues. The germline V and J ends were trimmed by 4 bases and 6 bases, with 21 bases remaining between them. The chain's CDR3 is CASSSSGFPFWPEAFF. CDR3 DNA: TGTGCCAGCAGTTCCAGTGGGTTCCCCTTTTGGCCTGAAGCTTTCTTT.

This chain uses TRBV7-6 with TRBJ2-3; TRBD2 agrees at 8 bases. Germline trimming cut 4 bases from V and 3 bases from J; bases unmatched to any gene: 6. The CDR3 is made up of 15 amino acids. Germline CDR1 reads SGHVS; CDR2 reads FNYEAQ. The DNA of the CDR3 is TGTGCCAGCAGCTCCAGCGGGAGTAGGACAGATACGCAGTATTTT. This encodes CASSSSGSRTDTQYF.

This sequence joins TRBV3-1 (or the pseudogene TRBV3-2) and TRBJ2-2, with D hard to call. Germline CDR1 LGHDT, CDR2 YNNKEL (reference sequence). Trimming pared 0 bases from V and 6 bases from J, leaving 8 bases between. The CDR3 extends over 14 amino acids. Here the CDR3 reads CASSQDRVAGELFF. For the CDR3, the DNA is TGTGCCAGCAGCCAAGATCGAGTCGCCGGGGAGCTGTTTTTT.

This chain joins TRBV14 and TRBJ1-5; possible D gene TRBD1, 6 bases. Trimming shortened V by 1 base and J by 2 bases, and 18 bases separated the two germline ends. Germline values: CDR1 SGHDN, CDR2 FVKESK. This CDR3 is 18 amino acids long. CDR3 sequence: CASSQGGGRSDGNQPQHF. The CDR3 DNA reads as TGTGCCAGCAGCCAAGGAGGGGGTCGGAGTGACGGCAATCAGCCCCAGCATTTT.

This rearrangement joins TRBV10-1 to TRBJ2-3, with 8 bases aligning to TRBD2. The CDR3 extends over 14 amino acids. V lost 6 bases to trimming and J lost 0 bases; unmatched junction nucleotides: 2. Looked up from germline, CDR1 is WNHNN and CDR2 is SYGVQD (reference sequence). CDR3 region: CASSGLASTDTQYF. DNA of the CDR3: TGCGCCAGCAGCGGACTAGCAAGCACAGATACGCAGTATTTT.

V gene TRBV5-1 combines with J gene TRBJ2-3, with TRBD1 identical over 8 bases. Unmatched junction bases numbered 2, after V lost 0 bases and J lost 2 bases. There are 15 residues in the CDR3. Germline-derived CDR1 and CDR2 are SGHRS and YFSETQ. The chain's CDR3 is CASSLGQGNTDTQYF. As DNA, the CDR3 is TGCGCCAGCAGCTTGGGACAGGGGAACACAGATACGCAGTATTTT.

Comments on this clone: Other DNA sequences in the sample encode the same CDR3. The chain employs TRBV5-1 and TRBJ2-1; 9 positions match TRBD2. Trimming took 0 bases from V and 6 from J; bases not matched to a gene: 4. Germline-derived CDR1 and CDR2 are SGHRS and YFSETQ. This CDR3 is built from 15 residues. CDR3 loop: CASSLALAGPNEQFF. The CDR3 DNA follows: TGCGCCAGCAGCTTGGCCCTAGCGGGACCCAATGAGCAGTTCTTC.

This rearrangement joins TRBV11-2 to TRBJ1-1; tentatively, D is TRBD1 (5 bases). There are 15 residues in the CDR3. CDR1 SGHAT and CDR2 FQNNGV come from the germline V gene. Trimming removed 4 bases at V and 7 bases at J, with 19 bases between. This CDR3 is CASSSPREWGGEAFF. CDR3 DNA sequence: TGTGCCAGCAGCTCTCCCAGGGAATGGGGTGGTGAAGCTTTCTTT.

CDR3 protein: CASRIGREQFF. The CDR3 DNA reads TGTGCCAGCAGGATAGGCAGGGAGCAGTTCTTC. This chain joins TRBV27 and TRBJ2-1, with unresolved D. V was cut by 6 bases and J by 10 bases, with 10 bases left in between. In germline, CDR1 is MNHEY, CDR2 SMNVEV (reference sequence). This CDR3 is 11 amino acids long.

The rearrangement uses TRBV6-5 and TRBJ2-5, with D maybe TRBD2 (6 bases). The CDR3 consists of 13 residues. V was trimmed by 6 bases and J by 4 bases, leaving 12 bases between them. Per germline, CDR1 MNHEY and CDR2 SVGAGI. CDR3 DNA: TGTGCCAGCAGCTTCGGGGGAGGAGAGACCCAGTACTTC. It yields the protein CASSFGGGETQYF.

The chain couples TRBV5-8 to TRBJ2-7, with D possibly matching TRBD2 (6 bases). The CDR3 extends over 15 amino acids. The V and J ends lost 0 bases and 2 bases respectively, with 12 bases between them. The germline CDR1 and CDR2 sequences are SGHTS and YDEGEE. CDR3 in DNA: TGTGCCAGCAGCTTGGTGGCAGGACTAACCTACGAGCAGTACTTC. It specifies CASSLVAGLTYEQYF.

This sequence joins TRBV5-1 and TRBJ2-1, with D maybe TRBD1 (6 bases). The CDR3 has 13 residues. Germline CDR1 is SGHRS and CDR2 is YFSETQ. V was pared by 2 bases and J by 4 bases, with 7 bases between. CDR3 nucleotide sequence: TGCGCCAGCAGCTTAACAGGGTACAATGAGCAGTTCTTC. Protein: CASSLTGYNEQFF.

This clone has more than one count but fewer than ten. The J gene is TRBJ2-1, the V gene TRBV28; 12 positions agree with TRBD2. The CDR3 runs 17 residues. The germline V gene encodes CDR1 MDHEN and CDR2 SYDVKM. The trim removed 0 bases at V and 5 bases at J, leaving 5 bases unmatched. The CDR3 region has the DNA TGTGCCAGCAGTTTATGGAGTCTAGCGGGAGGGGACAATGAGCAGTTCTTC. Protein sequence: CASSLWSLAGGDNEQFF. The full variable domain, with the rest looked up from reference TRBV28 and TRBJ2-1, is DVKVTQSSRYLVKRTGEKVFLECVQDMDHENMFWYRQDPGLGLRLIYFSYDVKMKEKGDIPEGYSVSREKKERFSLILESASTNQTSMYLCASSLWSLAGGDNEQFFGPGTRLTVL.

This chain joins TRBV27 and TRBJ1-1; a weak D match, TRBD1 (6 bases). Germline CDR1 MNHEY, CDR2 SMNVEV (reference sequence). V shed 4 bases and J shed 1 base, with 10 bases lying between them. The CDR3 contains 14 residues. CDR3 nucleotides: TGTGCCAGCAGTTCCCGGACAGAGAACACTGAAGCTTTCTTT. It encodes CASSSRTENTEAFF.

Of note for this clone: At one end, the junction sequence differs from germline, possibly due to a read error. The J gene is TRBJ2-1, the V gene TRBV7-7; D unclear. Germline assignment: CDR1 SSHAT and CDR2 FNYEAQ (reference sequence). The CDR3 loop spans 13 amino acids. The CDR3 nucleotides read TGTGCTAGCAGCACCGACCAGAACAATGAGCAGTTCTTC. This translates into CASSTDQNNEQFF.

The J gene is TRBJ2-5, the V gene TRBV2; possibly TRBD1 for D (6 bases). V was cut by 7 bases and J by 5 bases, with 11 bases left in between. CDR1 and CDR2 (germline): SNHLY, FYNNEI. The CDR3 contains 12 residues. The CDR3 region has the DNA TGTGCCAGCACTCCAAGGGGGGAGACCCAGTACTTC. Amino acid sequence: CASTPRGETQYF.

The chain links TRBV5-1 to TRBJ2-7; TRBD2 matches at 8 bases. The V segment lost 4 bases and the J segment 3 bases; nucleotides outside the gene matches: 9. The CDR3 extends over 15 amino acids. Germline V CDR1 and CDR2: SGHRS, YFSETQ. The CDR3 spells CASSPTSGSNYEQYF. The DNA for the CDR3 is TGCGCCAGCAGCCCTACCAGCGGGAGCAACTACGAGCAGTACTTC.

The chain uses TRBV19 and TRBJ2-6; possible D gene TRBD1, 6 bases. The length of the CDR3 is 18 residues. Per germline, CDR1 LNHDA and CDR2 SQIVND (reference sequence). Between the trimmed V and J ends, which lost 1 base and 0 bases, there was a span of 13 bases. The CDR3, as DNA: TGTGCCAGTAGTATAGCGGCAGGGGTTCCCTCTGGGGCCAACGTCCTGACTTTC. Translated, it gives CASSIAAGVPSGANVLTF.

The V gene is TRBV30, the J gene TRBJ2-3, with TRBD1 matching over 10 bases. Germline assignment: CDR1 GTSNPN and CDR2 SVGIG (reference sequence). This CDR3 contains 15 residues. V lost 3 bases to trimming and J lost 2 bases; unmatched junction nucleotides: 5. The CDR3 protein is CAWRKGTGATDTQYF. The CDR3 DNA sequence: TGTGCCTGGAGAAAAGGGACAGGGGCCACAGATACGCAGTATTTT.

This chain connects TRBV3-1 (or the pseudogene TRBV3-2) to TRBJ2-3; D remains ambiguous. This CDR3 has 14 residues. The ends were cut back, 1 base at V and 4 bases at J, with 9 bases in the middle. Germline lookup yields CDR1 LGHDT and CDR2 YNNKEL (reference sequence). CDR3 region: CASSQVILPDTQYF. The CDR3 nucleotides are TGTGCCAGCAGCCAAGTTATTCTCCCAGATACGCAGTATTTT.

The count of this clone is one. This chain connects TRBV5-6 to TRBJ1-3, with no clear D. The length of the CDR3 is 14 residues. Germline CDR1 is SGHDT and CDR2 is YYEEEE. V lost 4 bases and J lost 0, with 8 bases in between. The CDR3 region is CASSEELSGNTIYF. For the CDR3, the DNA is TGTGCCAGCAGCGAAGAACTCTCTGGAAACACCATATATTTT.

The chain uses TRBV3-1 (or the pseudogene TRBV3-2) and TRBJ2-1, with 13 bases identical to TRBD2. V lost 2 bases and J lost 1; bases outside the gene matches: 11. Germline CDR1 LGHDT, CDR2 YNNKEL (reference sequence). This CDR3 is 20 amino acids long. The CDR3 reads CASSQHDPRTSGGSYNEQFF. CDR3 nucleotides: TGTGCCAGCAGCCAACACGACCCCCGGACTAGCGGGGGTTCCTACAATGAGCAGTTCTTC.

This clone has more than one count but fewer than ten. V gene TRBV19 combines with J gene TRBJ2-7; no firm D call. Per germline, CDR1 LNHDA and CDR2 SQIVND (reference sequence). The CDR3 contains 13 residues. V shed 5 bases and J shed 1 base, with 9 bases lying between them. The CDR3 sequence: CASSVGHSYEQYF. For the CDR3, the DNA is TGTGCCAGTAGTGTCGGTCATTCCTACGAGCAGTACTTC. The full variable domain, in which reference TRBV19 and TRBJ2-7 provide the parts outside the CDR3, is DGGITQSPKYLFRKEGQNVTLSCEQNLNHDAMYWYRQDPGQGLRLIYYSQIVNDFQKGDIAEGYSVSREKKESFPLTVTSAQKNPTAFYLCASSVGHSYEQYFGPGTRLTVT.

The chain couples TRBV28 to TRBJ2-7, with TRBD1 matching over 8 bases. Germline trimming cut 8 bases from V and 3 bases from J; bases unmatched to any gene: 9. This CDR3 contains 14 residues. Germline V gene sequence: CDR1 MDHEN, CDR2 SYDVKM. In DNA, the CDR3 is TGTGCCAGCCTCACCGGACAGGGCATCTACGAGCAGTACTTC. It encodes CASLTGQGIYEQYF.

This clone was seen only once. The chain combines TRBV14 with TRBJ2-5; 7 nucleotides line up with TRBD2. Germline lookup yields CDR1 SGHDN and CDR2 FVKESK. The V segment lost 2 bases and the J segment 5 bases; nucleotides outside the gene matches: 8. This CDR3 has 15 residues. The CDR3 sequence is CASSQFLAGVETQYF. CDR3 bases: TGTGCCAGCAGCCAATTCCTTGCGGGGGTCGAGACCCAGTACTTC. The full variable domain, completed using reference TRBV14 and TRBJ2-5, is EAGVTQFPSHSVIEKGQTVTLRCDPISGHDNLYWYRRVMGKEIKFLLHFVKESKQDESGMPNNRFLAERTGGTYSTLKVQPAELEDSGVYFCASSQFLAGVETQYFGPGTRLLVL.

The chain joins TRBV19 to TRBJ1-1; D is uncertain. Germline CDR1 and CDR2: LNHDA and SQIVND (reference sequence). The CDR3 consists of 14 residues. V was pared by 7 bases and J by 7 bases, with 19 bases between. CDR3 in DNA: TGTGCCAGTACTTATCTCAGGTGGGAAGGTGAAGCTTTCTTT. Amino acids: CASTYLRWEGEAFF.

The chain combines TRBV6-6 with TRBJ1-4; 7 bases are shared with TRBD1. Unmatched junction bases numbered 10, after V lost 11 bases and J lost 7 bases. CDR1 MNHNY and CDR2 SVGAGI come from the germline V gene (reference sequence). This CDR3 region has 13 residues. The CDR3 reads CAAQGQSREKLFF. Written as DNA, the CDR3 is TGTGCCGCTCAGGGACAGTCGCGTGAAAAACTGTTTTTT.